Ten or more counts support the clone carrying this TCR beta chain. The antigen is not known. The data were obtained in a study of neurological immune-mediated disorders. Notes on the study in general: The greatest TCR clonal expansion occurred in HTLV-1-associated myelopathy and the least in multiple sclerosis, which fell below healthy controls.

5'RACE with 10-nucleotide random UMIs generated the cDNA. Every sequencing run generated over 160 million TCR-beta sequences from 15-18 subjects. TCRdb redid the calling of the 5' RACE reads with MiXCR, one entry per CDR3 protein. This sample has approximately 50,000 distinct CDR3 sequences; 8% to 9% occur once, and the top ten carry about 2%. Regarding time point: longitudinal time-point 3. Unsorted libraries were generated from 2 million PBMCs held at -80 degrees C. The germline V gene has CDR1 MNHEY and CDR2 SVGEGT. The V end lost 2 bases, the J end lost 5 bases, and 9 bases lay between the germline ends. The CDR3 sequence is 13 residues long.

The sample taken for sequencing was PBMCs. The chain links TRBV6-2 or TRBV6-3 to TRBJ2-5; D is unresolved. The clonotype originates from a woman in her thirties or forties in good health. CDR3 loop: CASSYRNGETQYF. The DNA of the CDR3 is TGTGCCAGCAGTTACCGCAACGGCGAGACCCAGTACTTC.